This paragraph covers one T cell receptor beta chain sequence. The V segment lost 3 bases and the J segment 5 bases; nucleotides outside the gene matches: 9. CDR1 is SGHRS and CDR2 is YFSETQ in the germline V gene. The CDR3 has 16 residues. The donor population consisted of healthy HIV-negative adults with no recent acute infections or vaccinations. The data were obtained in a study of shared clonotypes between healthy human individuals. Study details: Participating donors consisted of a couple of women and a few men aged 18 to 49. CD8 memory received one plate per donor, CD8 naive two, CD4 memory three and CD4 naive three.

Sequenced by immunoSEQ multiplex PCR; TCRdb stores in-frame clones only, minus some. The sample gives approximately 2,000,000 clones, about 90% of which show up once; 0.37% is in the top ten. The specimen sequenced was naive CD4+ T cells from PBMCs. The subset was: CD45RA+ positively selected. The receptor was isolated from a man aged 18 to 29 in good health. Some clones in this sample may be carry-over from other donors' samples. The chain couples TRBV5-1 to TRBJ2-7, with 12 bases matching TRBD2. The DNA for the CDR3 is TGCGCCAGCAGCTCAAACCGACTAGCGGGAGCGCACGAGCAGTACTTC. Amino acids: CASSSNRLAGAHEQYF.